These T cell receptor beta chains were read from a single sample in a study of T cell changes during pregnancy in multiple sclerosis. Produced via immunoSEQ multiplex PCR; TCRdb's table is partial and in-frame only. In the table there are about 73,000 clones, roughly 90% of which are singletons. Sample: peripheral blood, taken after pregnancy. Receptor source: a female donor in good health, enrolled as a control in a pregnancy study. The CDR3 runs from the conserved cysteine through the conserved F or W. The D gene is left open where the match is weak. Size is omitted from some rows. Given values are once, few, many or a class for expanded clones.

V gene	D gene	clone size	J gene	CDR3 protein	CDR3 DNA
TRBV11-2	-	-	TRBJ1-1	CASSRGDFNTEAFF	TGTGCCAGCAGCCGGGGAGACTTCAACACTGAAGCTTTCTTT
TRBV19	-	-	TRBJ1-2	CASLPGGLLGYGYTF	TGTGCCAGTCTGCCGGGGGGGCTCCTCGGCTATGGCTACACCTTC
TRBV6-6	-	-	TRBJ2-1	CASSAQNNEQFF	TGTGCCAGCAGCGCACAGAACAATGAGCAGTTCTTC
TRBV14	TRBD1	-	TRBJ1-2	CASSRRSINTGEANYGYTF	TGTGCCAGCAGCCGGAGATCCATAAACACAGGGGAAGCTAACTATGGCTACACCTTC
TRBV30	-	-	TRBJ2-4	CAPDLRDIQYF	TGTGCCCCTGACCTGCGGGACATTCAGTACTTC
TRBV30	TRBD1	-	TRBJ2-5	CAWSGQGAVKTQYF	TGTGCCTGGAGTGGTCAGGGGGCGGTAAAGACCCAGTACTTC
TRBV15	-	once	TRBJ1-1	CATSRERGGEAFF	TGTGCCACCAGCAGAGAACGGGGGGGGGAAGCTTTCTTT
TRBV9	TRBD2	-	TRBJ2-5	CASSGRTSGIGETQYF	TGTGCCAGCAGCGGAAGGACTAGCGGGATCGGGGAGACCCAGTACTTC
TRBV14	TRBD1	few	TRBJ1-2	CASSQDLGQGYGYTF	TGTGCCAGCAGCCAAGATCTGGGACAGGGCTATGGCTACACCTTC
TRBV10-3	TRBD1	once	TRBJ2-2	CAISGTGTNTGELFF	TGTGCCATCAGCGGGACAGGGACGAACACCGGGGAGCTGTTTTTT
TRBV29-1	-	-	TRBJ1-5	CSVEAGFGQPQHF	TGCAGCGTTGAGGCGGGGTTTGGTCAGCCCCAGCATTTT
TRBV5-6	-	few	TRBJ2-7	CASSLRDTAYEQYF	TGTGCCAGCAGCTTGCGGGACACTGCCTACGAGCAGTACTTC
TRBV18	TRBD2	-	TRBJ2-3	CASSPLLAGATDTQYF	TGTGCCAGCTCGCCGTTACTAGCGGGAGCCACAGATACGCAGTATTTT
TRBV10-3	TRBD1	-	TRBJ2-3	CAIRVDGQGAGPDTQYF	TGTGCCATCAGAGTTGATGGACAGGGGGCGGGGCCAGATACGCAGTATTTT
TRBV5-6	-	-	TRBJ2-1	CASSFSTLSSYNEQFF	TGTGCCAGCAGCTTTTCCACCCTCAGCTCCTACAATGAGCAGTTCTTC
TRBV29-1	-	-	TRBJ2-1	CSVEDISATGTGRGSYNEQFF	TGCAGCGTTGAAGACATATCCGCGACAGGGACCGGGAGAGGCTCCTACAATGAGCAGTTCTTC
TRBV4-1	TRBD2	-	TRBJ2-5	CASSQETSGIVQYF	TGCGCCAGCAGCCAAGAGACTAGCGGGATAGTCCAGTACTTC
TRBV27	TRBD1	-	TRBJ2-7	CASSNRGSYEQYF	TGTGCCAGCTCTAACAGGGGGTCCTACGAGCAGTACTTC
TRBV2	-	-	TRBJ2-7	CASSVGANEQYF	TGTGCCAGCAGTGTAGGGGCGAACGAGCAGTACTTC
TRBV30	-	few	TRBJ1-6	CAWSYMGAFTQSSYNSPLHF	TGTGCCTGGAGCTATATGGGGGCTTTCACCCAGAGCTCCTATAATTCACCCCTCCACTTT
TRBV6-6	-	-	TRBJ1-3	CASTTKAGNTIYF	TGTGCCAGCACTACGAAAGCTGGAAACACCATATATTTT
TRBV5-1	TRBD1	-	TRBJ2-7	CASSLDSTGGAYEQYF	TGCGCCAGCAGCTTGGATTCGACAGGGGGGGCCTACGAGCAGTACTTC
TRBV30	-	-	TRBJ1-1	CAWRRGASTEAFF	TGTGCCTGGAGACGCGGGGCTTCCACTGAAGCTTTCTTT
TRBV30	-	once	TRBJ2-5	CARGGVETQYF	TGTGCGCGAGGGGGGGTGGAGACCCAGTACTTC
TRBV6-1	-	-	TRBJ1-1	CASRQVAGSNTEAFF	TGTGCCAGCCGCCAAGTGGCAGGGTCGAACACTGAAGCTTTCTTT
TRBV19	TRBD1	-	TRBJ1-2	CASSMAGGTGLGYGYTF	TGTGCCAGTAGTATGGCCGGAGGGACAGGCCTTGGATATGGCTACACCTTC
TRBV6-5	-	-	TRBJ2-7	CASSSGDLDEQYF	TGTGCCAGCAGTTCAGGGGATCTCGACGAGCAGTACTTC
TRBV11-3	-	-	TRBJ1-1	CASSPGQGTIEAFF	TGTGCCAGCAGCCCCGGGCAGGGGACAATTGAAGCTTTCTTT
TRBV7-6	-	-	TRBJ2-2	CASSLGPGELFF	TGTGCCAGCAGCTTGGGCCCCGGGGAGCTGTTTTTT
TRBV13	-	-	TRBJ1-2	CASSLWQENYGYTF	TGTGCCAGCAGCTTATGGCAGGAAAACTATGGCTACACCTTC
TRBV15	-	-	TRBJ2-7	CATSRDSNSYEQYF	TGTGCCACCAGCAGAGATTCGAACAGCTACGAGCAGTACTTC
TRBV11-2	TRBD1	-	TRBJ1-6	CASSSGQGLSYNSPLHF	TGTGCCAGCAGCTCCGGACAGGGCCTCTCCTATAATTCACCCCTCCACTTT
TRBV11-3	TRBD2	-	TRBJ2-3	CASSLAPLAGGLTDTQYF	TGTGCCAGCAGCTTAGCCCCACTAGCGGGGGGCCTCACAGATACGCAGTATTTT
TRBV19	TRBD2	-	TRBJ2-4	CASSIGTSGRDKNIQYF	TGTGCCAGTAGTATAGGGACTAGCGGGAGGGACAAAAACATTCAGTACTTC
TRBV18	TRBD1	-	TRBJ2-7	CASSPQGESYEQYF	TGTGCCAGCTCACCCCAGGGGGAATCCTACGAGCAGTACTTC
TRBV6-5	-	-	TRBJ1-5	CASSSDGYSNQPQHF	TGTGCCAGCAGTAGCGACGGATATAGCAATCAGCCCCAGCATTTT
TRBV9	TRBD1	-	TRBJ1-4	CASSVDARGGNEKLFF	TGTGCCAGCAGCGTAGACGCGAGAGGGGGCAATGAAAAACTGTTTTTT
TRBV7-6	TRBD1	-	TRBJ1-1	CASSLSGTEGTEAFF	TGTGCCAGCAGCTTATCAGGGACAGAAGGCACTGAAGCTTTCTTT
TRBV2	-	-	TRBJ1-5	CASSEAAVSNQPQHF	TGTGCCAGCAGTGAAGCTGCAGTTAGCAATCAGCCCCAGCATTTT
TRBV23-1	TRBD1	-	TRBJ2-2	CASSHQCRDRARKSGELFF	TGCGCCAGCAGTCATCAGTGCCGGGACAGGGCCCGAAAGTCCGGGGAGCTGTTTTTT
TRBV21-1	-	-	TRBJ1-6	CASSKAFGTGGCSPLHF	TGTGCCAGCAGCAAGGCCTTCGGGACAGGGGGATGTTCACCCCTCCACTTT
TRBV9	TRBD1	once	TRBJ1-2	CASQDRVYGYTF	TGTGCCAGCCAGGACAGGGTATACGGCTACACCTTC
TRBV5-6	TRBD1	-	TRBJ2-7	CASSLGQGAITSYEQYF	TGTGCCAGCAGCTTGGGGCAGGGGGCGATTACGAGCTACGAGCAGTACTTC
TRBV7-6	TRBD1	-	TRBJ1-5	CASSLEARGQPQHF	TGTGCCAGCAGCTTAGAGGCCAGGGGGCAGCCCCAGCATTTT
TRBV28	-	-	TRBJ1-5	CASSRTKGRDQPQHF	TGTGCCAGCAGCAGAACGAAGGGGAGGGATCAGCCCCAGCATTTT
TRBV5-6	-	-	TRBJ1-4	CASSRGGGRTNEKLFF	TGTGCCAGCAGTCGGGGGGGCGGCAGAACTAATGAAAAACTGTTTTTT
TRBV9	-	-	TRBJ2-3	CASSPLFGTDTQYF	TGTGCCAGCAGCCCCCTTTTTGGCACAGATACGCAGTATTTT
TRBV11-2	-	-	TRBJ2-4	CASSLDPFTAILQYF	TGTGCCAGCAGCTTAGATCCTTTTACTGCGATTCTTCAGTACTTC
TRBV5-4	-	-	TRBJ1-2	CASSSEPTGLYGYTF	TGTGCCAGCAGCTCCGAGCCTACAGGGTTATATGGCTACACCTTC
TRBV19	TRBD1	-	TRBJ2-2	CASSMGQVSGELFF	TGTGCCAGTAGTATGGGACAGGTGTCCGGGGAGCTGTTTTTT
TRBV6-6	TRBD1	-	TRBJ1-3	CASSYPGTGVYTIYF	TGTGCCAGCAGTTACCCCGGGACAGGGGTTTACACCATATATTTT